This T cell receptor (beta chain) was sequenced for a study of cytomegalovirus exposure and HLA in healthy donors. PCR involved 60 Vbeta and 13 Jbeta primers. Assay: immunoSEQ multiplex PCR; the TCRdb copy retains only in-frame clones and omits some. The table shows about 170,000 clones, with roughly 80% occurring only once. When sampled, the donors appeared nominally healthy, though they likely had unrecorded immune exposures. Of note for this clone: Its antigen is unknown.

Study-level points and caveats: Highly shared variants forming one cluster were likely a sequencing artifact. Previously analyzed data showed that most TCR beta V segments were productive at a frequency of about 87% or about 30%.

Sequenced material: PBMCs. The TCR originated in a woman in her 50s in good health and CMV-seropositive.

CDR3 sequence reads: CASSFPGASNQPQHF. The CDR3 coding sequence is TGTGCCAGCAGCTTCCCAGGGGCTAGCAATCAGCCCCAGCATTTT. This chain uses TRBV28 with TRBJ1-5, with a possible D match to TRBD1 (6 bases). In germline, CDR1 is MDHEN, CDR2 SYDVKM. The CDR3 covers 15 residues. Trimming pared 6 bases from V and 0 bases from J, leaving 12 bases between.